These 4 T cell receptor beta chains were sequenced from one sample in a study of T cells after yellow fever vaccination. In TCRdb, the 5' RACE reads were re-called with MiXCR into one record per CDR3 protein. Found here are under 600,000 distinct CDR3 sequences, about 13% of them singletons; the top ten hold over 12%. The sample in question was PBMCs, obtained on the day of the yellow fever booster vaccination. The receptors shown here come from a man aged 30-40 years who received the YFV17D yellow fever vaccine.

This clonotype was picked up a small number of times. CDR3 in amino acids: CSARDLILYEQYF. In DNA, the CDR3 is TGCAGTGCTAGAGACCTTATCCTCTACGAGCAGTACTTC. This rearrangement joins TRBV20-1 to TRBJ2-7; D is uncertain. In germline, CDR1 is DFQATT, CDR2 SNEGSKA (reference sequence). V was clipped by 0 bases and J by 3 bases, with 9 bases between them. The CDR3 runs 13 residues.

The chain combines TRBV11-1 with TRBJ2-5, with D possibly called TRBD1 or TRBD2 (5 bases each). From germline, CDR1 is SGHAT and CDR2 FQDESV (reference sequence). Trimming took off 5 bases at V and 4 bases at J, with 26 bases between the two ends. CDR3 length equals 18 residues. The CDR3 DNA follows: TGTGCCAGCAGCCCTACACTGCAGGGAAGTGACCGGGGAGAGACCCAGTACTTC. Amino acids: CASSPTLQGSDRGETQYF. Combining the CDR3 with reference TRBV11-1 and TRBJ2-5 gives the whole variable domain EAEVAQSPRYKITEKSQAVAFWCDPISGHATLYWYRQILGQGPELLVQFQDESVVDDSQLPKDRFSAERLKGVDSTLKIQPAELGDSAMYLCASSPTLQGSDRGETQYFGPGTRLLVL.

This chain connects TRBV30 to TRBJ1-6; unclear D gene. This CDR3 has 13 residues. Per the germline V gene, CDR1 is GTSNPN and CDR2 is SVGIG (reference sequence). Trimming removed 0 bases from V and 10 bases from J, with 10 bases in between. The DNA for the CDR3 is TGTGCCTGGAGTGTACGCCTCGAATCACCCCTCCACTTT. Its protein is CAWSVRLESPLHF.

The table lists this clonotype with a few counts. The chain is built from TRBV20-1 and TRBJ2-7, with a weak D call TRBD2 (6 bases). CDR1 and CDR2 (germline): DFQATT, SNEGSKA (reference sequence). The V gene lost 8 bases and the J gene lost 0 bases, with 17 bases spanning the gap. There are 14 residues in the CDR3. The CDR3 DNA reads TGCAGTCCGTGGGGTAGCGGTACCTCCTACGAGCAGTACTTC. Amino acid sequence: CSPWGSGTSYEQYF.